This entry describes one TCR beta chain. Its antigen remains unidentified. This specimen comes from a study of cytotoxic CD8 clonotypes in ibrutinib-treated CLL. About the study: Enrolment comprised about 10 relapsed/refractory and 15 treatment-naive patients; fewer than 18 were IGHV unmutated. Once patients had received a median 12 months of treatment, range 6 to 36, response samples were obtained. Study-wide results and limits: There were few public clonotypes, and on treatment they contracted or stayed stable.

Produced via immunoSEQ multiplex PCR; TCRdb's table is partial and in-frame only. Among roughly 250,000 clones listed, around three quarters were seen once. This CDR3 has 15 residues. Germline trimming cut 2 bases from V and 4 bases from J; bases unmatched to any gene: 4. CDR1 and CDR2 (germline): SGHTA, FQGTGA. The specimen was PBMCs, collected after 24 months of ibrutinib treatment. The receptor was derived from a human donor with chronic lymphocytic leukemia. The chain is built from TRBV7-3 and TRBJ2-1, with 8 bases that match TRBD2. The CDR3 spells CASSLAGGVYNEQFF. CDR3 coding DNA: TGTGCCAGCAGCTTAGCGGGAGGAGTTTACAATGAGCAGTTCTTC.